The clone carrying this T cell receptor beta chain was found a few times. Amplification yielded TCR beta CDR3 regions, with RNA transcripts as the source. TCR CDR3 regions were first amplified by RT-PCR with HTBI primers. TCRdb reanalysed the multiplex PCR reads using MiXCR and keeps one entry per CDR3 protein. Of around 720,000 distinct CDR3 sequences listed, 35% are singletons. Trimming left V 6 bases short and J 5 bases short, with 13 bases between. Per germline, CDR1 SEHNR and CDR2 FQNEAQ (reference sequence). CDR3 length equals 14 residues. The data originate from a study of T cells in Graves' hyperthyroidism and ophthalmopathy.

Sequencing was done on a sample of blood. The TCR originated in a woman aged 40 to 50 with Graves' hyperthyroidism. The rearrangement uses TRBV7-9 and TRBJ2-2; TRBD2 is a possible D gene (6 bases). CDR3 sequence: CASRSTLATGELFF. DNA of the CDR3: TGTGCCAGCAGGTCGACACTAGCAACCGGGGAGCTGTTTTTT. The full variable domain, completed using reference TRBV7-9 and TRBJ2-2, is DTGVSQNPRHKITKRGQNVTFRCDPISEHNRLYWYRQTLGQGPEFLTYFQNEAQLEKSRLLSDRFSAERPKGSFSTLEIQRTEQGDSAMYLCASRSTLATGELFFGEGSRLTVL.